The 15 T cell receptor beta chains below were found in one sample sequenced in a study of CD8+ T cells in alopecia areata. RNA extraction was followed by reverse transcription into cDNA, which acted as the sequencing template. The assay was immunoSEQ multiplex PCR, and TCRdb's table has in-frame clones only and misses some. The sample contains about 180,000 clones, roughly 66% of which appear only once. Sequences were derived from CD8+ T cells sorted from blood, sampled at week 0. The origin of the receptors is a human donor with alopecia areata.

The V and J genes are TRBV5-6 and TRBJ2-1; D is ambiguous. This CDR3 has 12 amino acids. Trimming took off 0 bases at V and 10 bases at J, with 8 bases between the two ends. CDR1 SGHDT and CDR2 YYEEEE come from the germline V gene. DNA of the CDR3: TGTGCCAGCAGCTTGGGACTTGGGGAGCAGTTCTTC. It yields the protein CASSLGLGEQFF.

This clone was detected only once. The J gene is TRBJ1-5, the V gene TRBV5-1; unclear D gene. The CDR3 runs 13 residues. Looked up from germline, CDR1 is SGHRS and CDR2 is YFSETQ. V was cut by 0 bases and J by 6 bases, with 7 bases left in between. The DNA for the CDR3 is TGCGCCAGCAGCTTGGGGAATGGTCAGCCCCAGCATTTT. Protein: CASSLGNGQPQHF.

V is TRBV19 and J is TRBJ2-1; 10 nucleotides match TRBD1. Trimming cost V 6 bases and J 4 bases; bases outside gene matches: 3. This CDR3 has 14 amino acids. Per the germline V gene, CDR1 is LNHDA and CDR2 is SQIVND (reference sequence). For the CDR3, the DNA is TGTGCCAGTAGGGACAGGGGGTCATACAATGAGCAGTTCTTC. Its translation: CASRDRGSYNEQFF. Using reference TRBV19 and TRBJ2-1 for the parts outside the CDR3, the full variable domain is DGGITQSPKYLFRKEGQNVTLSCEQNLNHDAMYWYRQDPGQGLRLIYYSQIVNDFQKGDIAEGYSVSREKKESFPLTVTSAQKNPTAFYLCASRDRGSYNEQFFGPGTRLTVL.

The rearrangement links TRBV7-9 to TRBJ2-5, with TRBD1 identical over 7 bases. CDR3 length equals 16 residues. The V gene end was trimmed by 5 bases and the J gene end by 3 bases; junction bases not matched to a gene: 12. Per the germline V gene, CDR1 is SEHNR and CDR2 is FQNEAQ (reference sequence). CDR3 loop: CASSPGTERYEETQYF. The CDR3 DNA reads as TGTGCCAGCAGCCCCGGGACAGAAAGATACGAAGAGACCCAGTACTTC.

The chain joins TRBV13 to TRBJ2-2; 12 bases align to TRBD1. V gave up 7 bases and J gave up 4 bases; unmatched junction bases: 13. The CDR3 is 18 residues long. Germline CDR1 PRHDT, CDR2 FYEKMQ (reference sequence). In DNA form, the CDR3 reads TGTGCCAGCACCTACCCCTCCGGGACAGGGGGCAGCACCGGGGAGCTGTTTTTT. Protein product: CASTYPSGTGGSTGELFF.

The chain combines TRBV5-1 with TRBJ1-1; TRBD1 agrees at 7 bases. The junction had 12 bases not matched to a gene; V was cut back by 2 bases and J by 5 bases. The CDR3 runs 16 residues. Germline-derived CDR1 and CDR2 are SGHRS and YFSETQ. The CDR3 loop reads CASSFPSAGGWTEAFF. CDR3 sequence (DNA): TGCGCCAGCAGCTTCCCTTCCGCAGGGGGTTGGACTGAAGCTTTCTTT.

The chain couples TRBV6-6 to TRBJ1-2, with D possibly matching TRBD1 (6 bases). The germline gives CDR1 MNHNY, CDR2 SVGAGI (reference sequence). The CDR3 covers 15 residues. Trimming removed 5 bases from V and 0 bases from J, with 13 bases in between. CDR3 sequence reads: CASSTRDTPNYGYTF. The DNA of the CDR3 is TGTGCCAGCAGTACACGGGACACTCCTAACTATGGCTACACCTTC.

The chain links TRBV30 to TRBJ1-6, with D possibly matching TRBD1 (6 bases). Germline lookup yields CDR1 GTSNPN and CDR2 SVGIG (reference sequence). Deletions cut 4 bases from V and 9 bases from J, with 19 bases between. The CDR3 loop spans 15 amino acids. This chain's CDR3 is CAWTAEGGLVSPLHF. The CDR3 DNA sequence: TGTGCCTGGACCGCCGAGGGGGGATTGGTTTCACCCCTCCACTTT.

This clone has a handful of counts. CDR3 sequence (DNA): TGCGCCAGCAGCTTGTACAGCACTGAAGCTTTCTTT. It encodes CASSLYSTEAFF. This rearrangement joins TRBV5-1 to TRBJ1-1; D is unclear. Germline CDR1 reads SGHRS; CDR2 reads YFSETQ. The CDR3 contains 12 residues. Trimming removed 1 base from V and 4 bases from J, with 5 bases in between.

The V call is TRBV30, the J call TRBJ2-7, with 11 bases that match TRBD2. The CDR3 extends over 14 amino acids. After removal of 2 bases from V and 4 bases from J, the junction contained 4 bases not matched to a gene. Germline V gene data show CDR1 as GTSNPN and CDR2 as SVGIG (reference sequence). This chain's CDR3 is CAWSNSGGAYEQYF. The CDR3 nucleotides are TGTGCCTGGAGTAATAGCGGGGGGGCTTACGAGCAGTACTTC.

The chain employs TRBV15 and TRBJ1-1; the D gene is possibly TRBD1 (6 bases). V lost 2 bases, J lost 3 bases, and 22 bases lay in between. The CDR3 runs 18 residues. CDR1 is LNHNV, CDR2 YYDKDF, per germline (reference sequence). The CDR3 DNA reads as TGTGCCACCAGCAGACCCCAATCGTGGAAGAAGGGGGACACTGAAGCTTTCTTT. This gives the protein CATSRPQSWKKGDTEAFF.

The rearrangement links TRBV29-1 to TRBJ1-2, with 8 nucleotides matching TRBD1. The germline gives CDR1 SQVTM, CDR2 ANQGSEA. V lost 4 bases to trimming and J lost 0 bases; unmatched junction nucleotides: 16. The CDR3 is made up of 18 amino acids. The CDR3 loop reads CSVVGWTGIKMTNYGYTF. The CDR3 bases are TGCAGCGTTGTGGGCTGGACAGGGATTAAGATGACTAACTATGGCTACACCTTC.

A single count supports this clone. The chain combines TRBV2 with TRBJ2-3; no definite D call. Germline CDR1 is SNHLY and CDR2 is FYNNEI. Trimming removed 6 bases at V and 4 bases at J, with 11 bases between. The CDR3 is 13 residues long. The CDR3 coding sequence is TGTGCCAGCAGCCCCCAGCGCGCAGATACGCAGTATTTT. Amino acids: CASSPQRADTQYF.

The chain employs TRBV6-5 and TRBJ2-7, with D uncertain. Germline V lookup: CDR1 MNHEY, CDR2 SVGAGI. CDR3 length equals 13 residues. The V end was cut by 7 bases, the J end by 2 bases, with 12 bases between. The DNA for the CDR3 is TGTGCCAGCAAGGAAGACGGCCCCTACGAGCAGTACTTC. This translates into CASKEDGPYEQYF.

The rearrangement uses TRBV5-1 and TRBJ2-3; 8 bases map to TRBD2. Germline V gene lookup returns CDR1 SGHRS and CDR2 YFSETQ. This CDR3 is built from 16 residues. J was trimmed by 0 bases and V by 0 bases; bases with no gene match: 3. Here the CDR3 DNA reads TGCGCCAGCAGCTTGGTCGCGGGGGGAAGCACAGATACGCAGTATTTT. Amino acids: CASSLVAGGSTDTQYF.